This T cell receptor beta chain was captured by sequencing in a study of T cell repertoires in cytomegalovirus infection. Study in general: HLA-B-restricted CMV epitopes that are well studied were used alongside recently identified HLA-C-restricted ones. It was the public TCR beta signatures that indicated both CMV infection and matching HLA type.

Study findings and constraints: The study identified carriers of CMV plus the relevant HLA from cumulative public TCR beta family frequency. The ex vivo response was dominated by HLA-C-restricted CMV-specific TCR beta clonotypes.

In its sample, this clonotype was seen a few times. Its antigen is still unknown. V was cut by 5 bases and J by 6 bases, with 10 bases left in between. This CDR3 is built from 13 residues. CDR1 and CDR2 (germline): SEHNR, FQNEAQ (reference sequence). Via MiXCR, TCRdb re-called the reads, giving one row per CDR3 protein. Seen here are 830,000 or so distinct CDR3 sequences, around a third observed once, and the top ten hold 12%. This sequence was found in a human donor in good health (CMV status not recorded). Some clones in this sample may be carry-over from other donors' samples. Sample: cultured CD8+ T cells from PBMCs, taken from culture after CMV antigen stimulation. This chain uses TRBV7-9 with TRBJ1-4; D is ambiguous. This CDR3 is CASSTGWDEKLFF. CDR3 coding DNA: TGTGCCAGCAGCACCGGATGGGATGAAAAACTGTTTTTT.